This T cell receptor beta chain was sequenced for a study of shared clonotypes between healthy human individuals. Replicate PCRs for sorted subsets used around 200 ng DNA; this equaled 25,000 to 35,000 T cell genomes. The assay was immunoSEQ multiplex PCR, and TCRdb's table has in-frame clones only and misses some. Here the sample spans about 2,200,000 clones, roughly 91% being singletons. Terminally differentiated effector memory CD45RA+ cells were left out of the naive CD8 fraction, which was CD45RO-negative and positively selected for CCR7. Trimming took 3 bases from V and 5 from J, leaving 8 bases between them. This CDR3 region has 13 residues. Germline CDR1 is MDHEN and CDR2 is SYDVKM.

The V gene is TRBV28, the J gene TRBJ1-5, with a tentative D call TRBD1 (5 bases). Specimen: naive CD8+ T cells from PBMCs. This TCR was recovered from a young man in good health. Some clones in this sample may be carry-over from other donors' samples. The CDR3 DNA reads TGTGCCAGCAGTTTTGCAGGGTATCAGCCCCAGCATTTT. Its protein is CASSFAGYQPQHF.